A single sample is the source of the 21 T cell receptor beta chains below, sequenced in a study of technical replicates of blood from a handful of donors (dated by TCRdb to the late 2010s). The library came from the immunoSEQ multiplex PCR assay. TCRdb provides this immuneACCESS table in a form limited to in-frame rearrangements. Some clones are lacking; in checked studies, under half of them reflect an unresolved V gene, and why the rest are absent is not known. Here the sample has about 97,000 clones; about 94% occur a single time. In total, the top ten clones hold less than 0.4% of the sample. The sample consisted of T cells isolated from PBMCs. Receptors originate from a human donor in good health.

The V gene is TRBV21-1, the J gene TRBJ2-1; TRBD1 is the table's D call, not checked against the DNA. TRBV21-1 represents a pseudogene. The CDR3 totals 19 residues. The CDR3 region is CASSKGALYRDRSYNEQFF. The CDR3 DNA reads as TGTGCCAGCAGCAAAGGAGCGCTTTATCGGGACAGATCCTACAATGAGCAGTTCTTC.

The CDR3 is CASSLGGQGGSTGELFF. The CDR3 coding sequence is TGTGCCAGCAGCTTGGGTGGACAGGGCGGCAGCACCGGGGAGCTGTTTTTT. The V gene is TRBV5-6, the J gene TRBJ2-2; 8 bases align to TRBD1. The germline gives CDR1 SGHDT, CDR2 YYEEEE. V shed 0 bases and J 4 bases; nucleotides not matched to a gene: 8. This CDR3 spans 17 amino acids.

In its sample, this clone was seen once. This sequence joins TRBV4-3 and TRBJ2-7; 7 positions agree with TRBD2. This CDR3 is 15 amino acids long. Germline V gene sequence: CDR1 LGHNA, CDR2 YSLEER. V shed 0 bases, J shed 3 bases, and the junction held 5 bases outside the gene matches. The CDR3: CASSQDRDYYYEQYF. In DNA form, the CDR3 reads TGCGCCAGCAGCCAAGATAGGGACTACTACTACGAGCAGTACTTC.

The chain is built from TRBV6-5 and TRBJ2-3; 10 positions agree with TRBD2. The junction had 5 bases not matched to a gene; V was cut back by 6 bases and J by 2 bases. Germline CDR1 is MNHEY and CDR2 is SVGAGI. The CDR3 has 15 residues. CDR3 loop: CASSYLAGDTDTQYF. The DNA of the CDR3 is TGTGCCAGCAGCTATCTAGCGGGAGACACAGATACGCAGTATTTT.

The chain combines TRBV7-3 with TRBJ2-5; 7 bases match TRBD1. Per the germline V gene, CDR1 is SGHTA and CDR2 is FQGTGA. CDR3 length: 13 residues. Unmatched junction bases numbered 7, after V lost 5 bases and J lost 7 bases. The CDR3 sequence is CASSPGQYGTQYF. The CDR3 bases are TGTGCCAGCAGCCCGGGACAGTACGGGACCCAGTACTTC.

The chain recombines TRBV28 with TRBJ2-5, with D perhaps TRBD2 (5 bases). Per germline, CDR1 MDHEN and CDR2 SYDVKM. CDR3 length: 14 amino acids. Trimming took off 6 bases at V and 6 bases at J, with 17 bases between the two ends. The CDR3 is CASSFGNSLQTQYF. CDR3 DNA: TGTGCCAGCAGCTTCGGGAATAGCTTACAGACCCAGTACTTC.

The chain is built from TRBV29-1 and TRBJ1-1; a weak D match, TRBD1 (6 bases). Germline assignment: CDR1 SQVTM and CDR2 ANQGSEA. The V end lost 4 bases, the J end lost 5 bases, and 11 bases lay between the germline ends. There are 12 residues in the CDR3. CDR3 sequence (DNA): TGCAGCGTTGGCAGGGGAGAGACTGAAGCTTTCTTT. Its translation: CSVGRGETEAFF. The variable domain in full, with the rest retrieved from reference TRBV29-1 and TRBJ1-1, is SAVISQKPSRDICQRGTSLTIQCQVDSQVTMMFWYRQQPGQSLTLIATANQGSEATYESGFVIDKFPISRPNLTFSTLTVSNMSPEDSSIYLCSVGRGETEAFFGQGTRLTVV.

The V call is TRBV7-6, the J call TRBJ1-1; D gene uncertain. This CDR3 is 12 amino acids long. Trimming left V 1 base short and J 12 bases short, with 12 bases between. Per the germline V gene, CDR1 is SGHVS and CDR2 is FNYEAQ. The CDR3: CASSLEPGRTFF. CDR3 coding DNA: TGTGCCAGCAGCTTAGAGCCAGGTCGAACTTTCTTT.

The chain has TRBV18 and TRBJ1-5; D gene unclear. Germline values: CDR1 KGHSH, CDR2 LQKENI. This CDR3 comprises 15 residues. Between the trimmed V and J ends, which lost 2 bases and 2 bases, there was a span of 10 bases. The CDR3 nucleotides read TGTGCCAGCTCACCAAAGGGAGAAGGCAATCAGCCCCAGCATTTT. Its protein product is CASSPKGEGNQPQHF.

The J gene is TRBJ1-2, the V gene TRBV9; D might be TRBD1 (5 bases). This CDR3 is 12 amino acids long. Trimming took 4 bases from V and 4 from J, leaving 8 bases between them. CDR1 is SGDLS, CDR2 YYNGEE, per germline. The CDR3 nucleotides read TGTGCCAGCAGCTCTGACAGCTATGGCTACACCTTC. The encoded protein is CASSSDSYGYTF.

The rearrangement joins TRBV18 to TRBJ2-5, with 7 bases fitting TRBD2. J lost 4 bases, V lost 0 bases, and 11 bases had no gene match. CDR3 size: 17 residues. Germline assignment: CDR1 KGHSH and CDR2 LQKENI. The CDR3 nucleotides read TGTGCCAGCTCACCACCGGTCTCGTGGGAGGGGAGAGAGACCCAGTACTTC. Its protein is CASSPPVSWEGRETQYF.

The chain recombines TRBV27 with TRBJ2-7, with TRBD2 as a possible D gene (6 bases). CDR1 and CDR2 from the germline V gene are MNHEY and SMNVEV (reference sequence). This CDR3 is 13 amino acids long. V gave up 4 bases and J gave up 3 bases, with 10 bases separating them. The CDR3 DNA reads TGTGCCAGCAGTTGGGGACTGAGCTACGAGCAGTACTTC. It encodes CASSWGLSYEQYF.

Here the CDR3 DNA reads TGTGCCAGCAGCTTAGTACAGGGGAAGGATGGCTACACCTTC. Encoded protein: CASSLVQGKDGYTF. The chain carries TRBV7-9 and TRBJ1-2; 7 bases are a match to TRBD1. Germline V gene data show CDR1 as SEHNR and CDR2 as FQNEAQ (reference sequence). The V gene end was trimmed by 1 base and the J gene end by 6 bases; junction bases not matched to a gene: 5. This CDR3 region has 14 residues.

A single count supports this clone. V and J are TRBV6-1 and TRBJ1-1; 12 nucleotides match TRBD1. Germline trimming cut 8 bases from V and 5 bases from J; bases unmatched to any gene: 9. CDR3 length: 15 amino acids. In germline, CDR1 is MNHNS, CDR2 SASEGT. CDR3: CASLLSGQGATEAFF. The CDR3 bases are TGTGCCAGCTTGCTCTCGGGACAGGGGGCAACTGAAGCTTTCTTT.

The chain joins TRBV5-1 to TRBJ2-5; 13 bases match TRBD2. The CDR3 length is 19 residues. V trimming: 4 bases; J trimming: 0 bases; junction bases outside the gene matches: 12. CDR1 SGHRS and CDR2 YFSETQ come from the germline V gene. CDR3 loop: CASSPPGLAGKGDQETQYF. In nucleotides, the CDR3 is TGCGCCAGCAGCCCGCCGGGACTAGCGGGAAAGGGGGACCAAGAGACCCAGTACTTC.

The chain has TRBV6-6 and TRBJ2-7, with D possibly TRBD1 on 5 matching bases. The V gene lost 5 bases and the J gene lost 0 bases, with 5 bases spanning the gap. Germline CDR1 and CDR2: MNHNY and SVGAGI (reference sequence). The CDR3 spans 12 residues. The DNA for the CDR3 is TGTGCCAGCAGTGACAGCTCCTACGAGCAGTACTTC. As protein: CASSDSSYEQYF.

This chain links TRBV9 with TRBJ2-5; 8 bases fit TRBD1. Germline values: CDR1 SGDLS, CDR2 YYNGEE. V dropped 9 bases and J dropped 2; count of bases not matched to a gene: 9. This CDR3 comprises 14 residues. The CDR3 bases are TGTGCCAAGAATCCACAGGGGGGACAAGAGACCCAGTACTTC. Translating it yields CAKNPQGGQETQYF.

The V gene is TRBV5-1, the J gene TRBJ2-7; TRBD1 matches at 8 bases. The germline gives CDR1 SGHRS, CDR2 YFSETQ. V dropped 0 bases and J dropped 6; count of bases not matched to a gene: 2. This CDR3 region has 13 residues. CDR3 coding DNA: TGCGCCAGCAGCTTGGGGACAGGGCCCGAGCAGTACTTC. Amino acids: CASSLGTGPEQYF.

The J gene is TRBJ1-1, the V gene TRBV10-2; D gene uncertain. Germline lookup yields CDR1 WSHSY and CDR2 SAAADI. The CDR3 covers 13 residues. Trimming stripped 6 bases from V and 3 bases from J, with 11 bases between. This chain's CDR3 is CASSAADHTEAFF. In DNA, the CDR3 is TGCGCCAGCAGCGCCGCAGATCACACTGAAGCTTTCTTT.

This clone was detected once. The chain joins TRBV19 to TRBJ2-1, with 11 bases that match TRBD2. After removal of 8 bases from V and 8 bases from J, the junction contained 11 bases not matched to a gene. The germline CDR1 and CDR2 sequences are LNHDA and SQIVND (reference sequence). The length of the CDR3 is 15 residues. For the CDR3, the DNA is TGTGCCAGTGGCCTAGCGGGAGGATTAGGCCATGAGCAGTTCTTC. It is translated as CASGLAGGLGHEQFF.

This chain joins TRBV13 and TRBJ2-1; no clear D. CDR1 and CDR2 from the germline V gene are PRHDT and FYEKMQ (reference sequence). The CDR3 covers 11 residues. The V and J ends lost 3 bases and 8 bases respectively, with 5 bases between them. CDR3 region: CASSFTDEQFF. The CDR3 region has the DNA TGTGCCAGCAGCTTTACGGATGAGCAGTTCTTC.